This passage covers 22 T cell receptor beta chains from one sample sequenced in a study of cytomegalovirus exposure and HLA in healthy donors. With 60 Vbeta and 13 Jbeta primers, the PCR was carried out. Some clones are missing from TCRdb's copy, which holds only in-frame ones; the method was immunoSEQ multiplex PCR. The repertoire holds some 190,000 clones, with 77% as singletons. Material: PBMCs. These receptors were obtained from a man aged 18 to 30 in good health and CMV-seronegative.

The rearrangement joins TRBV6-1 to TRBJ2-4, with D uncertain. CDR1 and CDR2 from the germline V gene are MNHNS and SASEGT. The V and J ends lost 3 bases and 8 bases respectively, with 5 bases between them. The CDR3 contains 11 residues. In DNA form, the CDR3 reads TGTGCCAGCAGTGATGAGGACATTCAGTACTTC. It encodes CASSDEDIQYF.

This chain links TRBV5-6 with TRBJ2-3; 13 bases fit TRBD2. With V trimmed by 2 bases and J by 1 base, 7 bases remained unmatched. The CDR3 covers 18 residues. Germline-derived CDR1 and CDR2 are SGHDT and YYEEEE. The chain's CDR3 is CASSLPGLAGARTDTQYF. The CDR3 nucleotides are TGTGCCAGCAGCTTACCCGGACTAGCGGGGGCCCGCACAGATACGCAGTATTTT.

The J gene is TRBJ2-5, the V gene TRBV5-1; a weak D match, TRBD2 (5 bases). This CDR3 contains 16 residues. The V gene's germline CDR1 is SGHRS and CDR2 YFSETQ. V was shortened by 3 bases and J by 4 bases, with 19 bases between the two germline ends. The CDR3 DNA follows: TGCGCCAGCAGCTCCCCTGGTGGGAGAGGCGGAGAGACCCAGTACTTC. This translates into CASSSPGGRGGETQYF.

This chain connects TRBV10-3 to TRBJ2-7; TRBD1 matches at 11 bases. The CDR3 runs 17 residues. CDR1 is ENHRY, CDR2 SYGVKD, per germline. V shed 0 bases, J shed 6 bases, and the junction held 10 bases outside the gene matches. CDR3: CAISESGQGAGWGEQYF. The DNA of the CDR3 is TGTGCCATCAGTGAGTCAGGACAGGGGGCCGGGTGGGGCGAGCAGTACTTC.

The chain is built from TRBV9 and TRBJ2-7, with TRBD2 matching 8 bases. V trimming: 4 bases; J trimming: 3 bases; junction bases outside the gene matches: 9. The CDR3 loop spans 15 amino acids. Germline CDR1 reads SGDLS; CDR2 reads YYNGEE. The chain's CDR3 is CASSPRATSVYEQYF. For the CDR3, the DNA is TGTGCCAGCAGCCCGAGGGCGACTAGCGTCTACGAGCAGTACTTC.

This clone has only a few counts. The chain carries TRBV7-2 and TRBJ1-2; perhaps TRBD1 as D (6 bases). The V gene lost 1 base and the J gene lost 4 bases, with 16 bases spanning the gap. CDR1 is SGHTA, CDR2 FQGNSA, per germline. The CDR3 is 16 amino acids. CDR3 sequence reads: CASSLGQGDIAYGYTF. The CDR3 DNA sequence: TGTGCCAGCAGCTTAGGGCAAGGGGACATCGCCTATGGCTACACCTTC. Combining the CDR3 with reference TRBV7-2 and TRBJ1-2 gives the whole variable domain GAGVSQSPSNKVTEKGKDVELRCDPISGHTALYWYRQSLGQGLEFLIYFQGNSAPDKSGLPSDRFSAERTGGSVSTLTIQRTQQEDSAVYLCASSLGQGDIAYGYTFGSGTRLTVV.

The rearrangement joins TRBV6-1 to TRBJ2-7; D might be TRBD2 (5 bases). Trimming took off 8 bases at V and 1 base at J, with 12 bases between the two ends. This CDR3 has 13 amino acids. CDR1 is MNHNS, CDR2 SASEGT, per germline. In DNA, the CDR3 is TGTGCCAGCCACGTCGGGGAGTCCTACGAGCAGTACTTC. Residues: CASHVGESYEQYF.

The chain links TRBV30 to TRBJ2-7; 8 positions agree with TRBD2. The V segment lost 2 bases and the J segment 5 bases; nucleotides outside the gene matches: 5. CDR1 and CDR2 from the germline V gene are GTSNPN and SVGIG (reference sequence). CDR3 length equals 13 residues. CDR3 bases: TGTGCCTGGAGTAGCGGGAGAAGCGACGAGCAGTACTTC. Its translation: CAWSSGRSDEQYF.

The sample holds a few counts of this clone. This chain connects TRBV27 to TRBJ1-5; D unresolved. Germline V gene data show CDR1 as MNHEY and CDR2 as SMNVEV (reference sequence). The CDR3 runs to 17 residues. Trimming shortened V by 3 bases and J by 7 bases, and 22 bases separated the two germline ends. The CDR3 reads CASSFRTPGEVIQPQHF. CDR3 in DNA: TGTGCCAGCAGTTTTCGGACCCCCGGGGAGGTAATCCAGCCCCAGCATTTT.

The chain is built from TRBV4-1 and TRBJ1-1, with 8 bases fitting TRBD1. The germline V gene encodes CDR1 MGHRA and CDR2 YSYEKL. J gave up 4 bases and V 4 bases, and 8 bases lay outside the gene matches. The CDR3 spans 15 residues. Here the CDR3 reads CASSLTTGVGTEAFF. In DNA form, the CDR3 reads TGCGCCAGCAGCCTTACGACAGGGGTGGGCACTGAAGCTTTCTTT.

The chain joins TRBV11-1 to TRBJ1-2; tentatively, D is TRBD1 (5 bases). Trimming removed 1 base at V and 8 bases at J, with 14 bases between. Germline CDR1 reads SGHAT; CDR2 reads FQDESV (reference sequence). This CDR3 region has 14 residues. CDR3 region: CASSLDSGVGGYTF. In DNA form, the CDR3 reads TGTGCCAGCAGCTTAGATTCGGGGGTAGGAGGCTACACCTTC.

The gene calls are TRBV6-6 and TRBJ2-7; TRBD2 aligns across 9 bases. The CDR3 contains 16 residues. CDR1 is MNHNY and CDR2 is SVGAGI in the germline V gene (reference sequence). With V trimmed by 6 bases and J by 3 bases, 12 bases remained unmatched. CDR3: CASSPAGREGLYEQYF. CDR3 in DNA: TGTGCCAGCAGCCCGGCGGGGCGGGAGGGCCTCTACGAGCAGTACTTC.

The chain carries TRBV12-5 and TRBJ1-5; D is perhaps TRBD1 (5 bases). Germline CDR1 reads LGHNT; CDR2 reads FRNRAP. The CDR3 is made up of 15 amino acids. V dropped 6 bases and J dropped 4 bases, with 16 bases sitting between them. CDR3 nucleotide sequence: TGTGCTAGTGGGCGGACCCTAGGGGTTAATCAGCCCCAGCATTTT. As protein: CASGRTLGVNQPQHF.

The V and J genes are TRBV7-2 and TRBJ1-6; no clear D gene. Germline assignment: CDR1 SGHTA and CDR2 FQGNSA. This CDR3 spans 14 amino acids. Trimming left V 1 base short and J 14 bases short, with 15 bases between. The CDR3 region is CASSLVRQVKALHF. CDR3 coding DNA: TGTGCCAGCAGCTTAGTTCGGCAGGTCAAGGCCCTCCACTTT. Looking up the rest from reference TRBV7-2 and TRBJ1-6 gives the full variable domain: GAGVSQSPSNKVTEKGKDVELRCDPISGHTALYWYRQSLGQGLEFLIYFQGNSAPDKSGLPSDRFSAERTGGSVSTLTIQRTQQEDSAVYLCASSLVRQVKALHFGNGTRLTVT.

The rearrangement links TRBV6-5 to TRBJ1-2; 7 bases match TRBD1. Trimming removed 0 bases from V and 14 bases from J; junction bases left unmatched: 15. This CDR3 is 15 amino acids long. Germline values: CDR1 MNHEY, CDR2 SVGAGI. This CDR3 is CASSYSSSPRDSRTF. CDR3 DNA sequence: TGTGCCAGCAGTTACTCGAGTAGCCCTAGGGACAGTCGTACCTTC.

This clone was counted a few times. The chain employs TRBV10-3 and TRBJ2-6; D gene unclear. Germline V lookup: CDR1 ENHRY, CDR2 SYGVKD. The CDR3 totals 20 residues. The germline V and J ends were trimmed by 0 bases and 3 bases, with 21 bases remaining between them. CDR3 sequence (DNA): TGTGCCATCAGTGAGTCGTCTGGGCACAAGGCACTTGGTGGGGCCAACGTCCTGACTTTC. This translates into CAISESSGHKALGGANVLTF.

The CDR3 region has the DNA TGTGCCAGCAGTAGCCGCAGGGGCCAGCCCCAGCATTTT. Residues: CASSSRRGQPQHF. This rearrangement joins TRBV6-5 to TRBJ1-5; weak D call: TRBD1 (6 bases). The V and J ends lost 5 bases and 7 bases respectively, with 12 bases between them. The length of the CDR3 is 13 residues. Germline lookup yields CDR1 MNHEY and CDR2 SVGAGI.

The chain couples TRBV4-1 to TRBJ2-7; 9 nucleotides match TRBD1. The CDR3 spans 15 residues. Trimming cost V 1 base and J 5 bases; bases outside gene matches: 6. Germline V gives CDR1 MGHRA, CDR2 YSYEKL. This chain's CDR3 is CASSQVGTGRDEQYF. The CDR3 DNA sequence: TGCGCCAGCAGCCAAGTTGGGACAGGGAGGGACGAGCAGTACTTC.

The chain links TRBV19 to TRBJ2-3; weak D call: TRBD1 (6 bases). V gave up 6 bases and J gave up 3 bases, with 7 bases separating them. From germline, CDR1 is LNHDA and CDR2 SQIVND (reference sequence). The CDR3 is 12 amino acids. The CDR3 DNA sequence: TGTGCCAGTAGGGACAGTACAGATACGCAGTATTTT. It codes for CASRDSTDTQYF.

The rearrangement uses TRBV6-9 and TRBJ1-3; TRBD1 matches 7 bases. Per germline, CDR1 MNHGY and CDR2 SVAAGI. The CDR3 is 15 residues long. The V segment lost 6 bases and the J segment 3 bases; nucleotides outside the gene matches: 8. CDR3: CASSSDRAHGNTIYF. The CDR3 DNA reads TGTGCCAGCAGCTCTGACAGGGCTCATGGAAACACCATATATTTT.

This sequence joins TRBV28 and TRBJ1-2; 12 bases agree with TRBD1. Trimming at V came to 5 bases and at J to 5 bases, leaving 9 bases not matched to a gene. Germline lookup yields CDR1 MDHEN and CDR2 SYDVKM. CDR3 length equals 16 residues. CDR3 region: CASSLGTGGLRYGYTF. The CDR3 nucleotides are TGTGCCAGCAGTCTCGGGACAGGGGGCCTCCGGTATGGCTACACCTTC.

The chain is built from TRBV7-9 and TRBJ2-1; 10 bases are shared with TRBD2. CDR1 SEHNR and CDR2 FQNEAQ come from the germline V gene (reference sequence). The CDR3 has 17 residues. Trimming removed 4 bases from V and 8 bases from J; junction bases left unmatched: 14. The DNA of the CDR3 is TGTGCCAGCAGCTACCCGAGACTAGCGGGTCGTAGAGATGAGCAGTTCTTC. Translating gives CASSYPRLAGRRDEQFF.